What follows is one T cell receptor (beta chain) and its context. Per sample, extraction of total RNA gave at least 5.5 micrograms in every case. V gave up 1 base and J gave up 2 bases, with 15 bases separating them. From germline, CDR1 is SGHVS and CDR2 FQNEAQ. The CDR3 contains 17 residues. These data are taken from a study of blood T cells in healthy people across ages. The authors ran a second PCR of roughly 6 to 11 cycles using a sample-barcoded 5' primer and a J-beta primer mix. TCRdb reprocessed the 5' RACE reads via MiXCR and lists one record per CDR3 protein. The sample lists 450,000 to 700,000 distinct CDR3 sequences, 25% to 30% seen once, with 18% in the top ten.

The V and J genes are TRBV7-8 and TRBJ2-1, with a weak D call TRBD1 (5 bases). The specimen was blood. The TCR comes from a woman between 65 and 79 years old in good health. CDR3 sequence: CASSLEGSGRTYNEQFF. CDR3 in DNA: TGTGCCAGCAGCTTAGAGGGGTCAGGGCGTACCTACAATGAGCAGTTCTTC.